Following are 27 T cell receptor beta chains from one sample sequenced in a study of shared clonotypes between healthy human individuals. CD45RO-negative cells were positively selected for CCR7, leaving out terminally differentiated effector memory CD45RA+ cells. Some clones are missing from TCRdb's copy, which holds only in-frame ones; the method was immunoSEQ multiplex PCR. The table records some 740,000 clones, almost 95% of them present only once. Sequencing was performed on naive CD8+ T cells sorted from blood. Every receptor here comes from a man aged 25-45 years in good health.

Here the CDR3 reads CASSLLGASGDYEQYF. CDR3 nucleotide sequence: TGCGCCAGCAGCTTGTTGGGTGCTAGCGGGGACTACGAGCAGTACTTC. V usage is TRBV5-1 and J usage is TRBJ2-7; 9 bases are a match to TRBD2. CDR1 SGHRS and CDR2 YFSETQ come from the germline V gene. The V and J ends lost 1 base and 3 bases, in that order; junction bases with no gene match: 8. CDR3 length equals 16 residues.

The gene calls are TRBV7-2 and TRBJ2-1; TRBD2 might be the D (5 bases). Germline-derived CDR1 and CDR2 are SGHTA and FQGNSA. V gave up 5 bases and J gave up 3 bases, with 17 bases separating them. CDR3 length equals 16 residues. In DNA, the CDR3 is TGTGCCAGCAGCATTTCGCTCACGGGATACTACAATGAGCAGTTCTTC. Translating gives CASSISLTGYYNEQFF.

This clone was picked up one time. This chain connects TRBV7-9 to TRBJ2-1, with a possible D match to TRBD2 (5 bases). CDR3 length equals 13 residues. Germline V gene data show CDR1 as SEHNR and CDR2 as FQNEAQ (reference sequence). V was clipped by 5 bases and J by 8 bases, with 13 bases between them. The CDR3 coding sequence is TGTGCCAGCAGCCCGAGCGGCAGGTATGAGCAGTTCTTC. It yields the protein CASSPSGRYEQFF.

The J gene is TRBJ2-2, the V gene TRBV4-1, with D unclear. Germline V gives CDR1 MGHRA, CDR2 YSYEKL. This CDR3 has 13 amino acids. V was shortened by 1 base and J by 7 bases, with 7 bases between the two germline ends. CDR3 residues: CASSQGLGGELFF. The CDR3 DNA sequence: TGCGCCAGCAGCCAAGGTCTGGGCGGGGAGCTGTTTTTT.

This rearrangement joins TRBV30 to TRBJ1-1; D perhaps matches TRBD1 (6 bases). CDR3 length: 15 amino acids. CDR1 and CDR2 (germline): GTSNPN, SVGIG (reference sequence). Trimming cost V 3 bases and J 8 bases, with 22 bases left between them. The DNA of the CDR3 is TGTGCCTGGAGAGCCGAAAACAGGGCCACCATAGAAGCTTTCTTT. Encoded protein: CAWRAENRATIEAFF.

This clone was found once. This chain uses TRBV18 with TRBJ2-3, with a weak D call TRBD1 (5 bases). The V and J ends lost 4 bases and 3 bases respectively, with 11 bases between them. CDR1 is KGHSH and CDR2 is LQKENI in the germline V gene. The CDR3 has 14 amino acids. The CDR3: CASSLGARTDTQYF. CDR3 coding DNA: TGTGCCAGCTCACTAGGGGCGAGGACAGATACGCAGTATTTT.

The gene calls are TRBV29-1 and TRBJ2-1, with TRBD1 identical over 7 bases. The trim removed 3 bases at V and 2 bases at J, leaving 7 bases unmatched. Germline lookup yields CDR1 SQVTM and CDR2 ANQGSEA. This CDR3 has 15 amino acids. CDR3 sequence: CSVEKRDRPYNEQFF. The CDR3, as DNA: TGCAGCGTTGAGAAGAGGGACAGACCCTACAATGAGCAGTTCTTC.

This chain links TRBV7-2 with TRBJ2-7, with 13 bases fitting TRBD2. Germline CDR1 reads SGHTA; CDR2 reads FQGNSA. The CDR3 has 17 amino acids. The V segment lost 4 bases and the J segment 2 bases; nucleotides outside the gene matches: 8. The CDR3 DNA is TGTGCCAGCAGCTCTCAGGGGGGACTAGCGGGACCCTACGAGCAGTACTTC. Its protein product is CASSSQGGLAGPYEQYF.

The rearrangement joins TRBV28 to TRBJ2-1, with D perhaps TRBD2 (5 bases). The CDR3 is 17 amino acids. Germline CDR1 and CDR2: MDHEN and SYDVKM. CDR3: CVSHPSRRAGLGVEQFF. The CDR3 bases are TGTGTCTCACACCCCAGCAGGCGGGCAGGCCTCGGGGTTGAGCAGTTCTTC.

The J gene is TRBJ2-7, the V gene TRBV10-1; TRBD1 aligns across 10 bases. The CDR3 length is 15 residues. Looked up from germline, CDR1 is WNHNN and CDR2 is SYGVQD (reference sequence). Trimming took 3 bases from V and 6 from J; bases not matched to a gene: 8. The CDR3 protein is CASSDYRDRGPEQYF. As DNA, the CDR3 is TGCGCCAGCAGTGATTACCGGGACAGGGGCCCCGAGCAGTACTTC.

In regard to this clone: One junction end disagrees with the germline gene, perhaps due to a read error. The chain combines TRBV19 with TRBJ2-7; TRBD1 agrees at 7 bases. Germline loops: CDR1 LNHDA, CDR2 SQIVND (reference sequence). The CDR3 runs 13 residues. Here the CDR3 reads CASSIGQAYEQYF. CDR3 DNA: TGTGCCAGTAGCATAGGACAGGCCTACGAGCAGTACTTC.

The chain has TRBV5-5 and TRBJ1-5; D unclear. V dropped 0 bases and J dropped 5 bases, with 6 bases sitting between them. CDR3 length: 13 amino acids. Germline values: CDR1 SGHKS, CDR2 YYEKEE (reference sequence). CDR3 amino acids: CASSLGRDQPQHF. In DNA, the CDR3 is TGTGCCAGCAGCTTGGGTAGAGATCAGCCCCAGCATTTT.

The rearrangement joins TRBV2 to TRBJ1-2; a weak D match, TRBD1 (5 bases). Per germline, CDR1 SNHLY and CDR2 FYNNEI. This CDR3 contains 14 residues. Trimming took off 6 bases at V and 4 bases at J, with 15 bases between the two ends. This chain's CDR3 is CASRPEGAVYGYTF. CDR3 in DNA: TGTGCCAGCAGACCCGAAGGGGCGGTCTATGGCTACACCTTC.

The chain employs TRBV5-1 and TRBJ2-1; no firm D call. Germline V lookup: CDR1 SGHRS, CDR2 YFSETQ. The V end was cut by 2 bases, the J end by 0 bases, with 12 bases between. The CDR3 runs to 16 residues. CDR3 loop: CASSLSVGGSYNEQFF. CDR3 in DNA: TGCGCCAGCAGCTTAAGCGTAGGTGGCTCCTACAATGAGCAGTTCTTC. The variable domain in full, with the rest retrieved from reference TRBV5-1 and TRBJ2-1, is KAGVTQTPRYLIKTRGQQVTLSCSPISGHRSVSWYQQTPGQGLQFLFEYFSETQRNKGNFPGRFSGRQFSNSRSEMNVSTLELGDSALYLCASSLSVGGSYNEQFFGPGTRLTVL.

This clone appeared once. CDR3 sequence: CASSAVRAVDEQFF. DNA of the CDR3: TGTGCCAGCAGCGCCGTCCGAGCGGTCGATGAGCAGTTCTTC. The chain uses TRBV9 and TRBJ2-1, with D possibly TRBD2 on 5 matching bases. The germline gives CDR1 SGDLS, CDR2 YYNGEE. With 3 bases removed from V and 8 bases from J, the gap between germline ends came to 15 bases. The CDR3 is 14 amino acids.

The CDR3, as DNA: TGTGCCAGCAGTTTATCTTTCCCAGATACGCAGTATTTT. The encoded protein is CASSLSFPDTQYF. The chain uses TRBV27 and TRBJ2-3; D is unclear. V lost 0 bases and J lost 4, with 5 bases in between. The CDR3 has 13 amino acids. Germline V gene data show CDR1 as MNHEY and CDR2 as SMNVEV (reference sequence).

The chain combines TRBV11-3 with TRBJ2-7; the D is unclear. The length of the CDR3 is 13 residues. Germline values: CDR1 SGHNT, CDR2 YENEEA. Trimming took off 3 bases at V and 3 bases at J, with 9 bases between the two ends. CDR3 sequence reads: CASSFGVNYEQYF. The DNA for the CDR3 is TGTGCCAGCAGCTTTGGAGTTAACTACGAGCAGTACTTC. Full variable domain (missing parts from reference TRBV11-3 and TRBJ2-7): EAGVVQSPRYKIIEKKQPVAFWCNPISGHNTLYWYLQNLGQGPELLIRYENEEAVDDSQLPKDRFSAERLKGVDSTLKIQPAELGDSAVYLCASSFGVNYEQYFGPGTRLTVT.

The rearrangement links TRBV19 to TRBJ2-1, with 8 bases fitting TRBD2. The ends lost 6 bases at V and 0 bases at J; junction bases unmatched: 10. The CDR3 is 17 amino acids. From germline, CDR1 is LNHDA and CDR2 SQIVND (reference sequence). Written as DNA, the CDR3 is TGTGCCAGTAGGCCTTCCTCCGGGAGGGCCTCCTACAATGAGCAGTTCTTC. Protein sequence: CASRPSSGRASYNEQFF.

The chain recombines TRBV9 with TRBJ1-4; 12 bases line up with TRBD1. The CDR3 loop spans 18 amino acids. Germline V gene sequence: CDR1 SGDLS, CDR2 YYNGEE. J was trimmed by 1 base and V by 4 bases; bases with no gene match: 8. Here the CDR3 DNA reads TGTGCCAGCAGCCCCGGGGACAGGGGGCTTGTAACTAATGAAAAACTGTTTTTT. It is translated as CASSPGDRGLVTNEKLFF.

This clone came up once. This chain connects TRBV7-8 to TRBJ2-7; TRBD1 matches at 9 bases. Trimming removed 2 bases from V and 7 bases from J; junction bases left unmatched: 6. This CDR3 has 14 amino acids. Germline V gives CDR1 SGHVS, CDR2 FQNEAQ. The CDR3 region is CASSLNGGQGEQYF. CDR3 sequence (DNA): TGTGCCAGCAGCTTAAACGGGGGACAGGGTGAGCAGTACTTC.

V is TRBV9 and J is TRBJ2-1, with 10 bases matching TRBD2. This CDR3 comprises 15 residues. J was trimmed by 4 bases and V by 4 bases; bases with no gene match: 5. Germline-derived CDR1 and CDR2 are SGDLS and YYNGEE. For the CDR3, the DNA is TGTGCCAGCAGCCTAGCGGGGGCTTTTTACAATGAGCAGTTCTTC. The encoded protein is CASSLAGAFYNEQFF.

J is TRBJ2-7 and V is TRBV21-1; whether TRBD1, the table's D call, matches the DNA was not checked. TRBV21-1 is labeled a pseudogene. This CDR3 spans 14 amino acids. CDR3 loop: CASRPGTATYEQYF. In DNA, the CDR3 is TGTGCCAGCCGGCCCGGGACAGCGACCTACGAGCAGTACTTC.

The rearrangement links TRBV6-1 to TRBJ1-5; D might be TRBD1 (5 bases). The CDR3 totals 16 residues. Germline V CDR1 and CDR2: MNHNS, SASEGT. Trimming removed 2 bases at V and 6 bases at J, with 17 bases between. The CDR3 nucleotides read TGTGCCAGCAGTGAAAGAGGGGATTGGGGTAGTCAGCCCCAGCATTTT. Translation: CASSERGDWGSQPQHF.

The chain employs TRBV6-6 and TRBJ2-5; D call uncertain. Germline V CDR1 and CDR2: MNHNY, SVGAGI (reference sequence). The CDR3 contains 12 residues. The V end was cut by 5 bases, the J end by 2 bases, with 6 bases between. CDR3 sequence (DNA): TGTGCCAGCAGTCTCCTACAAGAGACCCAGTACTTC. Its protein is CASSLLQETQYF.

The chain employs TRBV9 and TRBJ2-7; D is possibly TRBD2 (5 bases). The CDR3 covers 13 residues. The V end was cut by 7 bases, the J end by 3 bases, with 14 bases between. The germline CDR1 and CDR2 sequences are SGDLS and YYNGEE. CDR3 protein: CASSPGYGYEQYF. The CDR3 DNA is TGTGCCAGCTCACCGGGATACGGCTACGAGCAGTACTTC.

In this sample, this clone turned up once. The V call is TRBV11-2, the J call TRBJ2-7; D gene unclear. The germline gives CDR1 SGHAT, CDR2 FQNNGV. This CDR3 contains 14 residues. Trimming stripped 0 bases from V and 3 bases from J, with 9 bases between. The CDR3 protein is CASSLDSRYYEQYF. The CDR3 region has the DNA TGTGCCAGCAGCTTAGATAGTCGCTACTACGAGCAGTACTTC.

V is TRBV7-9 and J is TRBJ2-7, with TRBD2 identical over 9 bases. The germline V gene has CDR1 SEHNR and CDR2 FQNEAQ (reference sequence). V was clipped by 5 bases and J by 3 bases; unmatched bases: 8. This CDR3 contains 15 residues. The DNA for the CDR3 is TGTGCCAGCAGCGCCCTAGCGGGAATTAACTACGAGCAGTACTTC. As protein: CASSALAGINYEQYF.